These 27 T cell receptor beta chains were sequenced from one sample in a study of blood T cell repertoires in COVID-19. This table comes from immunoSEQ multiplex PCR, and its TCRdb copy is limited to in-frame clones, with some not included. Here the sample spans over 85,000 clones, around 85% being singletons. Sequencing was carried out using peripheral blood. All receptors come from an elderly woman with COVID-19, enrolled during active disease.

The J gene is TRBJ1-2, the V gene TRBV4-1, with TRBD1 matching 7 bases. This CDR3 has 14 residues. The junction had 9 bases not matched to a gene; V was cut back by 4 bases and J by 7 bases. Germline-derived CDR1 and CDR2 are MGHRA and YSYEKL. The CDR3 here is CASSLATGQTGYTF. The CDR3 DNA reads TGCGCCAGCAGCCTCGCCACGGGACAGACTGGCTACACCTTC.

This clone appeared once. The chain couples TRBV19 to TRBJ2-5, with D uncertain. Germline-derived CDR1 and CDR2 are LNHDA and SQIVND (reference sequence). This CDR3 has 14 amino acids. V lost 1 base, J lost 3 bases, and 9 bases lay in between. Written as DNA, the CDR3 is TGTGCCAGTAGTATAGGTTTCCAGGAAGAGACCCAGTACTTC. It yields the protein CASSIGFQEETQYF.

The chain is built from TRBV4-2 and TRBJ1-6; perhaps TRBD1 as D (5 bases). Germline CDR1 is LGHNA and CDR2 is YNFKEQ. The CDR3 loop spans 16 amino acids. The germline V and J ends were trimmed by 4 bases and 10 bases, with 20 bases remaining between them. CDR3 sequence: CASSPLPQGLASPLHF. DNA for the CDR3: TGTGCCAGCAGCCCCCTACCTCAGGGCTTGGCATCACCCCTCCACTTT.

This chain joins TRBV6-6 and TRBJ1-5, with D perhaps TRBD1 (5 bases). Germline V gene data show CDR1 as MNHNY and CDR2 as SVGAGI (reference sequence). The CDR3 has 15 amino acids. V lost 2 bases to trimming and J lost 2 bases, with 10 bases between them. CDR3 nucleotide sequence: TGTGCCAGCAGTTACCTTACAGGAGGCAATCAGCCCCAGCATTTT. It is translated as CASSYLTGGNQPQHF.

CDR3 nucleotide sequence: TGCGCCAGCAGCCAAGTAGGGGCTAGCGTATTCAGCTCCTACAATGAGCAGTTCTTC. Protein: CASSQVGASVFSSYNEQFF. The chain is built from TRBV4-1 and TRBJ2-1, with D possibly TRBD2 on 6 matching bases. V was clipped by 1 base and J by 0 bases, with 19 bases between them. Per germline, CDR1 MGHRA and CDR2 YSYEKL. The CDR3 length is 19 residues.

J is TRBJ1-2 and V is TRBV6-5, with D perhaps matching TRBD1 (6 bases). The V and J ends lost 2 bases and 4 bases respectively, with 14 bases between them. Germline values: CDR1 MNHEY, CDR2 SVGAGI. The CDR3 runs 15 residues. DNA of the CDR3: TGTGCCAGCAGTTACGGGGGCCAACGCTCCTATGGCTACACCTTC. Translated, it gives CASSYGGQRSYGYTF.

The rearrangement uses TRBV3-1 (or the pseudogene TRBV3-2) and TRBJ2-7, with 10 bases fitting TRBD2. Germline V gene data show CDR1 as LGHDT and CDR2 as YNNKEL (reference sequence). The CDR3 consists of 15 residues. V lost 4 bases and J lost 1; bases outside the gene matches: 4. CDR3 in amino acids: CASSPSGGPSYEQYF. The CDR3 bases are TGTGCCAGCAGCCCTAGCGGGGGACCATCCTACGAGCAGTACTTC.

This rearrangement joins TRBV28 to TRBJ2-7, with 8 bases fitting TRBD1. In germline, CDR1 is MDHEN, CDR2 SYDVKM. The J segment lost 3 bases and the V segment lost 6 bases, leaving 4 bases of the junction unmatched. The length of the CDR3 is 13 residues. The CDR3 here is CASRYRGYYEQYF. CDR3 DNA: TGTGCCAGCAGATACAGGGGGTACTACGAGCAGTACTTC.

The DNA for the CDR3 is TGTGCCAGCAGCGACACCGGGACTAGCGGTAGAGATACGCAGTATTTT. Translated: CASSDTGTSGRDTQYF. This sequence joins TRBV9 and TRBJ2-3; TRBD2 matches 11 bases. Germline V gene sequence: CDR1 SGDLS, CDR2 YYNGEE. Unmatched junction bases numbered 8, after V lost 3 bases and J lost 5 bases. The CDR3 contains 16 residues.

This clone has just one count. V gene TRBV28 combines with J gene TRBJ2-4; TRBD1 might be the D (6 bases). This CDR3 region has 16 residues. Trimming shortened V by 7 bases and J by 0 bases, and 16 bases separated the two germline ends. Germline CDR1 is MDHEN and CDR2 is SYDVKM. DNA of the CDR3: TGTGCCAGCAACTCCCTACAGGGCAGAGCCAAAAACATTCAGTACTTC. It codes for CASNSLQGRAKNIQYF.

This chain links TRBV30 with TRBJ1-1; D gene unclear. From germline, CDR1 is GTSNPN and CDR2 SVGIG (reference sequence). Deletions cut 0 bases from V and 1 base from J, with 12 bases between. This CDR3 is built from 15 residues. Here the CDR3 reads CAWSVYQTGNTEAFF. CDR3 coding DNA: TGTGCCTGGAGTGTATATCAGACGGGGAACACTGAAGCTTTCTTT.

The CDR3 bases are TGCAGCGTTGGGGGACAGGGGGCTCTTGAAGCTTTCTTT. It translates to CSVGGQGALEAFF. The chain couples TRBV29-1 to TRBJ1-1, with 12 bases identical to TRBD1. The CDR3 is 13 amino acids. Germline trimming cut 4 bases from V and 7 bases from J; bases unmatched to any gene: 4. The germline CDR1 and CDR2 sequences are SQVTM and ANQGSEA.

Here the CDR3 DNA reads TGCAGCGTCGGTCTCAGCGGGGTCTCCTACGAGCAGTACTTC. Translating gives CSVGLSGVSYEQYF. The rearrangement joins TRBV29-1 to TRBJ2-7; 7 nucleotides align to TRBD2. CDR3 size: 14 residues. Germline CDR1 and CDR2: SQVTM and ANQGSEA. V trimming: 6 bases; J trimming: 0 bases; junction bases outside the gene matches: 8.

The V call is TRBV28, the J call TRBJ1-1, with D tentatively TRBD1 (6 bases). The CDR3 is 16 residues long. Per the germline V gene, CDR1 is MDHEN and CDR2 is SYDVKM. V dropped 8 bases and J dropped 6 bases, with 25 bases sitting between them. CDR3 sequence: CASSVAGAGNGAEAFF. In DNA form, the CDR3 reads TGTGCCAGCTCCGTGGCGGGGGCGGGAAACGGGGCTGAAGCTTTCTTT.

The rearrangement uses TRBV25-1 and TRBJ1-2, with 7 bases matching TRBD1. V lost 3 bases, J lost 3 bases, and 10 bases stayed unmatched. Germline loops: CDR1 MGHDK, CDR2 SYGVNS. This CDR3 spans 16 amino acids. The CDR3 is CASSDGAGTADYGYTF. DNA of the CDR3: TGTGCCAGCAGTGATGGAGCAGGGACAGCCGACTATGGCTACACCTTC.

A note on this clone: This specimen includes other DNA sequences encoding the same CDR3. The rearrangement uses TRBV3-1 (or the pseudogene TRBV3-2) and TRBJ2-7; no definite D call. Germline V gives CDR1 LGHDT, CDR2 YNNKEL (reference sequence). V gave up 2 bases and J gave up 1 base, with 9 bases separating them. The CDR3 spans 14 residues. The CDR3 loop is CASSQSRSSYEQYF. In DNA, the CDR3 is TGTGCCAGCAGCCAAAGCAGGTCATCCTACGAGCAGTACTTC.

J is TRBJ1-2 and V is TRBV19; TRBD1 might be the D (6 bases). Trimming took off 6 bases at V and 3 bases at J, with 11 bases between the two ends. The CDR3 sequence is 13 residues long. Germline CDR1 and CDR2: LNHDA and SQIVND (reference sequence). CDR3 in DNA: TGTGCCAGTAGATCGACAGGAGACTATGGCTACACCTTC. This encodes CASRSTGDYGYTF.

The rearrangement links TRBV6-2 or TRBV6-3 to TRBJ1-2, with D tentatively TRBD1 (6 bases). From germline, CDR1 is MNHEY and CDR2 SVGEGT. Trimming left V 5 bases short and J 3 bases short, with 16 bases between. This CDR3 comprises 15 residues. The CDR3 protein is CASSSGGGQHYGYTF. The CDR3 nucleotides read TGTGCCAGCAGTAGTGGTGGGGGCCAACACTATGGCTACACCTTC.

The CDR3 DNA reads TGTGCCACCGTGGGCGTAAACTCTGGAAACACCATATATTTT. This codes for CATVGVNSGNTIYF. The chain employs TRBV10-3 and TRBJ1-3, with unresolved D. Trimming removed 10 bases at V and 0 bases at J, with 13 bases between. CDR3 length equals 14 residues. The germline V gene has CDR1 ENHRY and CDR2 SYGVKD.

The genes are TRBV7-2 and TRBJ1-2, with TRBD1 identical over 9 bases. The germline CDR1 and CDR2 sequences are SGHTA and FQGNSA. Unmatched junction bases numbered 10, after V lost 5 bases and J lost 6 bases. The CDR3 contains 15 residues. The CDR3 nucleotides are TGTGCCAGCAGCAACAGATTGGACAGGGGCCATGGCTACACCTTC. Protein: CASSNRLDRGHGYTF. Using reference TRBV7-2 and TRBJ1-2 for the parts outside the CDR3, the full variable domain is GAGVSQSPSNKVTEKGKDVELRCDPISGHTALYWYRQSLGQGLEFLIYFQGNSAPDKSGLPSDRFSAERTGGSVSTLTIQRTQQEDSAVYLCASSNRLDRGHGYTFGSGTRLTVV.

DNA of the CDR3: TGTGCCAGCAGCACTAACACGGTCTTGGAGCAGTTCTTC. Protein: CASSTNTVLEQFF. This chain connects TRBV7-2 to TRBJ2-1; D gene uncertain. Between the trimmed V and J ends, which lost 5 bases and 10 bases, there was a span of 15 bases. This CDR3 region has 13 residues. Germline V gives CDR1 SGHTA, CDR2 FQGNSA.

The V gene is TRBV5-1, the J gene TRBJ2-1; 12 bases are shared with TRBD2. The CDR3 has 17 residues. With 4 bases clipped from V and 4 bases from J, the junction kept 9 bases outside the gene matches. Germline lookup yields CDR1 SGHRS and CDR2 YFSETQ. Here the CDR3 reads CASSTALLAGGYNEQFF. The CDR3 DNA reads TGCGCCAGCAGCACGGCACTACTAGCGGGAGGTTACAATGAGCAGTTCTTC.

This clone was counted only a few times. This CDR3 is CASSQVEGAYEQYF. The CDR3 DNA follows: TGCGCCAGCAGCCAAGTAGAGGGAGCCTACGAGCAGTACTTC. V is TRBV4-1 and J is TRBJ2-7, with a weak D call TRBD2 (5 bases). The CDR3 totals 14 residues. The germline V gene has CDR1 MGHRA and CDR2 YSYEKL. With 1 base removed from V and 2 bases from J, the gap between germline ends came to 9 bases.

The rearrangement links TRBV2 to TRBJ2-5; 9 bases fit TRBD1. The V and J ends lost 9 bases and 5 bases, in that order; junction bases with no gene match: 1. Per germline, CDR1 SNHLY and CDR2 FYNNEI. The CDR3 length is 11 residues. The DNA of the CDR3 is TGTGCCAGGACAGGGGGGGAGACCCAGTACTTC. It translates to CARTGGETQYF. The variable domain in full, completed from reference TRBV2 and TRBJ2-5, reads EPEVTQTPSHQVTQMGQEVILRCVPISNHLYFYWYRQILGQKVEFLVSFYNNEISEKSEIFDDQFSVERPDGSNFTLKIRSTKLEDSAMYFCARTGGETQYFGPGTRLLVL.

For the CDR3, the DNA is TGTGCCAGCAGCTCAGACACCTACGAGCAGTACTTC. Protein product: CASSSDTYEQYF. V is TRBV11-1 and J is TRBJ2-7; D gene ambiguous. Germline V gene data show CDR1 as SGHAT and CDR2 as FQDESV (reference sequence). V was pared by 4 bases and J by 2 bases, with 6 bases between. This CDR3 is 12 amino acids long. The full variable domain, completed using reference TRBV11-1 and TRBJ2-7, is EAEVAQSPRYKITEKSQAVAFWCDPISGHATLYWYRQILGQGPELLVQFQDESVVDDSQLPKDRFSAERLKGVDSTLKIQPAELGDSAMYLCASSSDTYEQYFGPGTRLTVT.

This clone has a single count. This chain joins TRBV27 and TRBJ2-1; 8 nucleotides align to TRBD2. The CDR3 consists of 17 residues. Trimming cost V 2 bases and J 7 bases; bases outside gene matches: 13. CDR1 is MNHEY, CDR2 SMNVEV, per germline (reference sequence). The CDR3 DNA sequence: TGTGCCAGCAGTTTAATCCCCGGGGTTGGCGGGAGGAATGAGCAGTTCTTC. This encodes CASSLIPGVGGRNEQFF.

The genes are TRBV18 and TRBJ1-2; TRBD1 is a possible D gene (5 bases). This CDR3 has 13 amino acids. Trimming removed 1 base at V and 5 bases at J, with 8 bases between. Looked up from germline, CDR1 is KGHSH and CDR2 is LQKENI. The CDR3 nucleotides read TGTGCCAGCTCACCACGGGCAGGGTATGGCTACACCTTC. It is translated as CASSPRAGYGYTF.